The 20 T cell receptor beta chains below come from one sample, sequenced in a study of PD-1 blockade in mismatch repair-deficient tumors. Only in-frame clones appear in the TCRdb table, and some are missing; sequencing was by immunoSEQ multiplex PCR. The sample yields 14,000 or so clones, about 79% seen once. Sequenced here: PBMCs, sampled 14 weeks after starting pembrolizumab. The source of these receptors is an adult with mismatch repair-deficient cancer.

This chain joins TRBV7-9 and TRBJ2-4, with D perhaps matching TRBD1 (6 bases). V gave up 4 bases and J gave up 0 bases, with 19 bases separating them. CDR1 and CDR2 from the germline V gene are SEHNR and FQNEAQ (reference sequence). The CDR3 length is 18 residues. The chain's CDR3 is CASSSPRQAALAKNIQYF. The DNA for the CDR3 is TGTGCCAGCAGCTCCCCCCGACAGGCGGCCCTAGCCAAAAACATTCAGTACTTC.

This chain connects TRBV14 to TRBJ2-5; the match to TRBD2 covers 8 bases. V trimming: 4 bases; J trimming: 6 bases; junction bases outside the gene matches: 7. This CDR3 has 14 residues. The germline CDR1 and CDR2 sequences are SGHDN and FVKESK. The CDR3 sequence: CASSPSGTSKTQYF. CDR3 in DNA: TGTGCCAGCAGCCCAAGTGGGACTAGTAAGACCCAGTACTTC.

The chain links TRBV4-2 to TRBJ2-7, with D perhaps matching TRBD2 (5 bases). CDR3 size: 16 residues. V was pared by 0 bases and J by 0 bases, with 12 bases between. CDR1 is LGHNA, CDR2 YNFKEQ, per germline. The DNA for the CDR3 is TGTGCCAGCAGCCAAGACCCAGCGGTTAACTCCTACGAGCAGTACTTC. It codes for CASSQDPAVNSYEQYF.

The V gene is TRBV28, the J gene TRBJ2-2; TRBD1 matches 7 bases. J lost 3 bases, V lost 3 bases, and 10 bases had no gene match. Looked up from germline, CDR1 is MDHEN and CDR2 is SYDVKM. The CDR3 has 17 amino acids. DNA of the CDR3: TGTGCCAGCAGTTTTCCTTCAACAGGGGCGGACACCGGGGAGCTGTTTTTT. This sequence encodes CASSFPSTGADTGELFF.

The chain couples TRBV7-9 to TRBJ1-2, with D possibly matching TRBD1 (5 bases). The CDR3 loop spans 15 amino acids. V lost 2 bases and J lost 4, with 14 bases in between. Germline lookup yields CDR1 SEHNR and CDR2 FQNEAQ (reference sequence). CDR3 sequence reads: CASSLLSLGGYGYTF. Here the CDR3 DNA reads TGTGCCAGCAGCTTATTGTCTCTCGGGGGCTATGGCTACACCTTC.

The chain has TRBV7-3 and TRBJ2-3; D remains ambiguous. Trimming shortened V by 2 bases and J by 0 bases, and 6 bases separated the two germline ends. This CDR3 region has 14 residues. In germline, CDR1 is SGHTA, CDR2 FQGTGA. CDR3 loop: CASSLQASTDTQYF. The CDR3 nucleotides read TGTGCCAGCAGCTTACAGGCTAGCACAGATACGCAGTATTTT.

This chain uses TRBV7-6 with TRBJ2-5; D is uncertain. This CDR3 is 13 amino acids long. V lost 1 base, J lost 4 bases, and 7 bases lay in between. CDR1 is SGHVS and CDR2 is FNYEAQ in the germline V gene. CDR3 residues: CASSLVEPETQYF. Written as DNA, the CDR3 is TGTGCCAGCAGCTTAGTGGAGCCAGAGACCCAGTACTTC.

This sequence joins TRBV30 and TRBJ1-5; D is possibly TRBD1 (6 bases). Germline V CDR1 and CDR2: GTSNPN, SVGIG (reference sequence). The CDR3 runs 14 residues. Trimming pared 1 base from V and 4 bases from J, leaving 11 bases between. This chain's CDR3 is CAWSERGINQPQHF. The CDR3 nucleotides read TGTGCCTGGAGTGAGAGGGGGATAAATCAGCCCCAGCATTTT.

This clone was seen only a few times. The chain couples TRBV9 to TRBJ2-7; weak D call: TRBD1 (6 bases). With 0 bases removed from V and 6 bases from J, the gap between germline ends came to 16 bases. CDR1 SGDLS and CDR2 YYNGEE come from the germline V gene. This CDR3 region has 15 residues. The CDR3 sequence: CASSVGQGSGSEQYF. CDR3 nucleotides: TGTGCCAGCAGCGTAGGTCAGGGGTCGGGAAGCGAGCAGTACTTC.

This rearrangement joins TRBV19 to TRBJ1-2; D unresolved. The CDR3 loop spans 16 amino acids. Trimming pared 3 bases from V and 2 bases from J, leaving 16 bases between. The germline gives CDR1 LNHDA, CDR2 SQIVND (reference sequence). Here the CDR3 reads CASSMPGSPTNYGYTF. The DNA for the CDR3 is TGTGCCAGTAGTATGCCGGGATCACCTACCAACTATGGCTACACCTTC.

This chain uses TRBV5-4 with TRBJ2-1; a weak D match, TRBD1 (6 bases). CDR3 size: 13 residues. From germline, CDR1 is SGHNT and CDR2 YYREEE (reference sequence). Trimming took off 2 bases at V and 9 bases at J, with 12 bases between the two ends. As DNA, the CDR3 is TGTGCCAGCAGCTTTTACAGGGACGGTGAGCAGTTCTTC. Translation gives CASSFYRDGEQFF.

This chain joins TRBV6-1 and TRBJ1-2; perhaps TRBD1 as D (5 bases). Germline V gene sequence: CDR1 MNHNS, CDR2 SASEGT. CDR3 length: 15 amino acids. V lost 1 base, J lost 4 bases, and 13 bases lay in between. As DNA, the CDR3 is TGTGCCAGCAGTGAAGGTAGAACAGGTGTCTATGGCTACACCTTC. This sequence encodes CASSEGRTGVYGYTF.

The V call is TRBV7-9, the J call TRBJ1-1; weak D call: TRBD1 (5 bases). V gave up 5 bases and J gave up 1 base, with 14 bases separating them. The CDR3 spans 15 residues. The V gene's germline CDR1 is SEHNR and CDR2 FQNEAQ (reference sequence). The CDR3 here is CASSVSRVGNTEAFF. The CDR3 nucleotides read TGTGCCAGCAGCGTAAGCAGGGTTGGGAACACTGAAGCTTTCTTT.

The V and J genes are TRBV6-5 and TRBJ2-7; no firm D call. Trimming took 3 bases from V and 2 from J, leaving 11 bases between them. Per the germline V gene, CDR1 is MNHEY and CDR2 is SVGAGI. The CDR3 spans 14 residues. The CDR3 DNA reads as TGTGCCAGCAGTTATACGCGTACGACCTACGAGCAGTACTTC. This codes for CASSYTRTTYEQYF.

In DNA form, the CDR3 reads TGCGCCAGCAAACCCGGGACAGATTTCAATGGCTACACCTTC. It yields the protein CASKPGTDFNGYTF. The V and J genes are TRBV5-1 and TRBJ1-2, with 7 bases matching TRBD1. V shed 6 bases and J 6 bases; nucleotides not matched to a gene: 11. This CDR3 is 14 amino acids long. The germline V gene encodes CDR1 SGHRS and CDR2 YFSETQ.

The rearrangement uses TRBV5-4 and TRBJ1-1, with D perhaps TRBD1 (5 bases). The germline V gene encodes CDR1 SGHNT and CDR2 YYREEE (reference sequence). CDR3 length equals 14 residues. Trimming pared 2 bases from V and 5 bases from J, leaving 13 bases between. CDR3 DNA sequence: TGTGCCAGCAGCTTCCCAGGGTGGGATACTGAAGCTTTCTTT. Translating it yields CASSFPGWDTEAFF.

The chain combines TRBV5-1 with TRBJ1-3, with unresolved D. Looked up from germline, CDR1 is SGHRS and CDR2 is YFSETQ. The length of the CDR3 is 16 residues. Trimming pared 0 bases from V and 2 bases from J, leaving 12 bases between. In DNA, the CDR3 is TGCGCCAGCAGCTTGGCCCTTCAGGCTACTGGAAACACCATATATTTT. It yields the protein CASSLALQATGNTIYF. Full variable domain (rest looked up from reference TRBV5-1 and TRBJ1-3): KAGVTQTPRYLIKTRGQQVTLSCSPISGHRSVSWYQQTPGQGLQFLFEYFSETQRNKGNFPGRFSGRQFSNSRSEMNVSTLELGDSALYLCASSLALQATGNTIYFGEGSWLTVV.

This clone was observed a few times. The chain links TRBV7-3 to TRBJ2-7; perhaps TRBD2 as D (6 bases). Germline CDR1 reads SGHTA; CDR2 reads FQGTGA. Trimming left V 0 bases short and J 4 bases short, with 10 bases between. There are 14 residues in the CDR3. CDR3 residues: CASSLTYGSYEQYF. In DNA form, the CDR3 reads TGTGCCAGCAGCTTAACGTACGGGAGTTACGAGCAGTACTTC.

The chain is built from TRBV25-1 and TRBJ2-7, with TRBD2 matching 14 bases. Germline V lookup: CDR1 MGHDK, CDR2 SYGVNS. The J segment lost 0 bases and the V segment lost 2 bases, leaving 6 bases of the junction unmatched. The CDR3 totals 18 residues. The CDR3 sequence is CASSENLGTSGSSYEQYF. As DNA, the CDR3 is TGTGCCAGCAGTGAAAATTTAGGGACTAGCGGGAGCTCCTACGAGCAGTACTTC.

The CDR3 loop is CASSLAGGREQYF. In DNA, the CDR3 is TGCGCCAGCAGCCTGGCAGGGGGCCGGGAGCAGTACTTC. The chain is built from TRBV4-1 and TRBJ2-7, with 8 bases lining up with TRBD1. The CDR3 is made up of 13 amino acids. CDR1 is MGHRA, CDR2 YSYEKL, per germline. V was clipped by 4 bases and J by 7 bases; unmatched bases: 6.